Listed below are T cell receptor beta chains from one sample, sequenced in a study of response to subunit inactivated influenza vaccine. Using its own MiXCR run on the RT-PCR reads, TCRdb lists one record per CDR3 protein. The repertoire holds 450,000 to 700,000 distinct CDR3 sequences, with 14% as singletons. The source material was PBMCs from blood, sampled 11 to 12 days after vaccination. These TCRs come from a man aged 50 to 60 who received an inactivated influenza vaccine. CDR3s include the opening cysteine and the closing phenylalanine or tryptophan. Each record gives: V gene, J gene, CDR3 length, clone size, D gene, CDR3 protein, CDR3 DNA. A D gene is named only where the DNA matches it firmly. Clone size is stated in some rows and not others, as once, few, many or a class when expanded.

v_call: TRBV7-9
j_call: TRBJ2-3
cdr3_length: 17
clone_size: few
d_call: TRBD2
cdr3_aa: CASSYRLAGADTDTQYF
cdr3_nt: TGTGCCAGCAGCTACAGACTAGCGGGGGCAGACACAGATACGCAGTATTTT

v_call: TRBV18
j_call: TRBJ2-7
cdr3_length: 17
clone_size: few
d_call: TRBD1
cdr3_aa: CASSPDRTGNPSYEQYF
cdr3_nt: TGTGCCAGCTCACCCGATCGGACAGGGAATCCCTCCTACGAGCAGTACTTC

v_call: TRBV20-1
j_call: TRBJ2-2
cdr3_length: 13
clone_size: NA
d_call: NA
cdr3_aa: CSAAQPNTGELFF
cdr3_nt: TGCAGTGCTGCCCAACCCAACACCGGGGAGCTGTTTTTT

v_call: TRBV7-2
j_call: TRBJ2-7
cdr3_length: 16
clone_size: many
d_call: NA
cdr3_aa: CASSLDGLGGVNEQYF
cdr3_nt: TGTGCCAGCAGCTTAGACGGATTGGGGGGTGTGAACGAGCAGTACTTC

v_call: TRBV5-6
j_call: TRBJ1-1
cdr3_length: 12
clone_size: few
d_call: NA
cdr3_aa: CASSIDRVGAFF
cdr3_nt: TGTGCCAGCAGCATAGACCGGGTCGGAGCTTTCTTT

v_call: TRBV12-3/TRBV12-4
j_call: TRBJ2-1
cdr3_length: 15
clone_size: NA
d_call: NA
cdr3_aa: CASRRTGPAYNEQFF
cdr3_nt: TGTGCCAGCAGGCGAACAGGGCCCGCCTACAATGAGCAGTTCTTC

v_call: TRBV20-1
j_call: TRBJ1-2
cdr3_length: 11
clone_size: NA
d_call: TRBD1
cdr3_aa: CSVPGGHGYTF
cdr3_nt: TGCAGTGTGCCAGGGGGCCATGGCTACACCTTC

v_call: TRBV27
j_call: TRBJ1-4
cdr3_length: 15
clone_size: few
d_call: NA
cdr3_aa: CASSSSGWRNEKLFF
cdr3_nt: TGTGCCAGCAGTTCCTCGGGATGGCGTAATGAAAAACTGTTTTTT

v_call: TRBV7-8
j_call: TRBJ2-1
cdr3_length: 16
clone_size: NA
d_call: TRBD2
cdr3_aa: CASSPGLADSYNEQFF
cdr3_nt: TGTGCCAGCTCCCCGGGACTAGCGGACTCCTACAATGAGCAGTTCTTC

v_call: TRBV27
j_call: TRBJ2-7
cdr3_length: 16
clone_size: NA
d_call: TRBD2
cdr3_aa: CASSPFQRDGSYEQYF
cdr3_nt: TGTGCCAGCAGCCCCTTTCAGCGGGACGGCTCCTACGAGCAGTACTTC

v_call: TRBV3-1
j_call: TRBJ2-1
cdr3_length: 15
clone_size: many
d_call: NA
cdr3_aa: CASSQEGTPYNEQFF
cdr3_nt: TGTGCCAGCAGCCAAGAAGGGACACCCTACAATGAGCAGTTCTTC

v_call: TRBV6-5
j_call: TRBJ1-1
cdr3_length: 14
clone_size: few
d_call: NA
cdr3_aa: CASSYSSGNREIFF
cdr3_nt: TGTGCCAGCAGTTACTCTTCGGGGAACAGGGAGATTTTCTTT

v_call: TRBV20-1
j_call: TRBJ1-2
cdr3_length: 12
clone_size: few
d_call: NA
cdr3_aa: CSTLRQELGYTF
cdr3_nt: TGCAGTACCCTCAGGCAGGAGCTAGGCTACACCTTC

v_call: TRBV29-1
j_call: TRBJ1-1
cdr3_length: 12
clone_size: few
d_call: TRBD1
cdr3_aa: CSVVGQGLEAFF
cdr3_nt: TGCAGCGTTGTGGGACAGGGTCTCGAAGCTTTCTTT

v_call: TRBV7-8
j_call: TRBJ2-6
cdr3_length: 14
clone_size: few
d_call: NA
cdr3_aa: CASSLIPGANVLTF
cdr3_nt: TGTGCCAGCAGCTTAATACCTGGGGCCAACGTCCTGACTTTC

v_call: TRBV7-9
j_call: TRBJ2-1
cdr3_length: 14
clone_size: few
d_call: TRBD2
cdr3_aa: CASSFGTRPNEQFF
cdr3_nt: TGTGCCAGCAGCTTCGGGACTAGACCGAATGAGCAGTTCTTC

v_call: TRBV20-1
j_call: TRBJ2-3
cdr3_length: 12
clone_size: NA
d_call: NA
cdr3_aa: CSAAHGGDTQYF
cdr3_nt: TGCAGTGCCGCCCATGGGGGAGATACGCAGTATTTT

v_call: TRBV12-3/TRBV12-4
j_call: TRBJ2-1
cdr3_length: 15
clone_size: many
d_call: TRBD1
cdr3_aa: CASSPGTDNFNEQFF
cdr3_nt: TGTGCCAGCAGTCCCGGGACAGACAATTTCAATGAGCAGTTCTTC

v_call: TRBV6-1
j_call: TRBJ2-2
cdr3_length: 15
clone_size: few
d_call: NA
cdr3_aa: CASSMRTTNTGELFF
cdr3_nt: TGTGCCAGCAGCATGAGGACAACGAACACCGGGGAGCTGTTTTTT

v_call: TRBV20-1
j_call: TRBJ2-6
cdr3_length: 16
clone_size: once
d_call: TRBD1
cdr3_aa: CSAVTGGASGANVLTF
cdr3_nt: TGCAGTGCTGTTACAGGGGGCGCGTCTGGGGCCAACGTCCTGACTTTC

v_call: TRBV9
j_call: TRBJ2-2
cdr3_length: 17
clone_size: few
d_call: NA
cdr3_aa: CASSVATATAGTGELFF
cdr3_nt: TGTGCCAGCAGCGTAGCAACGGCTACCGCGGGAACCGGGGAGCTGTTTTTT

v_call: TRBV28
j_call: TRBJ2-1
cdr3_length: 16
clone_size: NA
d_call: TRBD1
cdr3_aa: CASSLHRDRGRDEQFF
cdr3_nt: TGTGCCAGCAGTTTACACCGGGACAGGGGGCGGGATGAGCAGTTCTTC

v_call: TRBV2
j_call: TRBJ2-3
cdr3_length: 13
clone_size: few
d_call: NA
cdr3_aa: CASNPPSTDTQYF
cdr3_nt: TGTGCCAGCAATCCACCTAGCACAGATACGCAGTATTTT

v_call: TRBV27
j_call: TRBJ1-5
cdr3_length: 14
clone_size: many
d_call: NA
cdr3_aa: CASSPGRGNQPQHF
cdr3_nt: TGTGCCAGCAGTCCGGGTCGGGGCAATCAGCCCCAGCATTTT

v_call: TRBV27
j_call: TRBJ1-1
cdr3_length: 15
clone_size: NA
d_call: NA
cdr3_aa: CASSLTGASDTEAFF
cdr3_nt: TGTGCCAGCAGTTTAACCGGGGCCTCTGACACTGAAGCTTTCTTT

v_call: TRBV11-1
j_call: TRBJ2-3
cdr3_length: 18
clone_size: once
d_call: TRBD2
cdr3_aa: CASSPALAGEKSTDTQYF
cdr3_nt: TGTGCCAGCAGCCCCGCACTAGCGGGAGAGAAGAGCACAGATACGCAGTATTTT

v_call: TRBV15
j_call: TRBJ2-2
cdr3_length: 15
clone_size: NA
d_call: NA
cdr3_aa: CATSRDPTRAGELFF
cdr3_nt: TGTGCCACCAGCAGAGATCCGACCCGAGCCGGGGAGCTGTTTTTT

v_call: TRBV24-1
j_call: TRBJ2-2
cdr3_length: 15
clone_size: few
d_call: NA
cdr3_aa: CATRSGQMNTGELFF
cdr3_nt: TGTGCCACCAGATCGGGACAAATGAACACCGGGGAGCTGTTTTTT

v_call: TRBV12-3/TRBV12-4
j_call: TRBJ1-1
cdr3_length: 14
clone_size: many
d_call: NA
cdr3_aa: CASRPRSAQSRAFF
cdr3_nt: TGTGCCAGCAGACCGAGGTCCGCGCAGTCAAGAGCTTTCTTT

v_call: TRBV20-1
j_call: TRBJ2-1
cdr3_length: 15
clone_size: NA
d_call: NA
cdr3_aa: CSVRVARSSYNEQFF
cdr3_nt: TGCAGTGTTAGAGTGGCGCGCAGCTCCTACAATGAGCAGTTCTTC

v_call: TRBV5-1
j_call: TRBJ1-4
cdr3_length: 16
clone_size: NA
d_call: NA
cdr3_aa: CASSLGTVATNEKLFF
cdr3_nt: TGCGCCAGCAGCTTGGGGACAGTTGCAACTAATGAAAAACTGTTTTTT

v_call: TRBV20-1
j_call: TRBJ2-6
cdr3_length: 13
clone_size: NA
d_call: NA
cdr3_aa: CSALLPGANVLTF
cdr3_nt: TGCAGTGCTTTACTCCCTGGGGCCAACGTCCTGACTTTC

v_call: TRBV5-6
j_call: TRBJ2-7
cdr3_length: 18
clone_size: NA
d_call: TRBD2
cdr3_aa: CASSIGTSGVSVNYEQYF
cdr3_nt: TGTGCCAGCAGCATTGGGACTAGCGGGGTTTCGGTTAATTACGAGCAGTACTTC

v_call: TRBV20-1
j_call: TRBJ2-5
cdr3_length: 14
clone_size: NA
d_call: TRBD1
cdr3_aa: CSASGTVARETQYF
cdr3_nt: TGCAGTGCTAGTGGGACAGTTGCGCGAGAGACCCAGTACTTC

v_call: TRBV19
j_call: TRBJ2-5
cdr3_length: 14
clone_size: NA
d_call: NA
cdr3_aa: CASSIHGTRETQYF
cdr3_nt: TGTGCCAGTAGTATCCACGGGACACGAGAGACCCAGTACTTC

v_call: TRBV6-5
j_call: TRBJ1-5
cdr3_length: 14
clone_size: NA
d_call: NA
cdr3_aa: CASSYSGPPQPQHF
cdr3_nt: TGTGCCAGCAGTTACTCAGGGCCCCCTCAGCCCCAGCATTTT

v_call: TRBV21-1
j_call: TRBJ1-1
cdr3_length: 14
clone_size: NA
d_call: NA
cdr3_aa: CASSKVRGDTEAFF
cdr3_nt: TGTGCCAGCAGCAAAGTGAGGGGTGACACTGAAGCTTTCTTT

v_call: TRBV7-6
j_call: TRBJ1-4
cdr3_length: 14
clone_size: many
d_call: NA
cdr3_aa: CASSIGGRGEKLFF
cdr3_nt: TGTGCCAGCAGCATCGGGGGCCGCGGTGAAAAACTGTTTTTT

v_call: TRBV10-3
j_call: TRBJ1-2
cdr3_length: 14
clone_size: few
d_call: NA
cdr3_aa: CAISERAQVDGYTF
cdr3_nt: TGTGCCATCAGTGAGAGGGCCCAGGTAGATGGCTACACCTTC

v_call: TRBV7-6
j_call: TRBJ2-5
cdr3_length: 15
clone_size: few
d_call: NA
cdr3_aa: CASSSVVGRKETQYF
cdr3_nt: TGTGCCAGCAGCTCCGTGGTTGGCAGGAAAGAGACCCAGTACTTC